Below, 2 T cell receptor beta chains from the same sample are listed, as sequenced in a study of T cell repertoires in cytomegalovirus infection. TCRdb redid the calling of the reads with MiXCR, one entry per CDR3 protein. The repertoire holds roughly 300,000 distinct CDR3 sequences, with about 25% as singletons. Source material: PBMCs. Receptor source: a human donor in good health (CMV status not recorded). Some clones in this sample may be carry-over from other donors' samples.

The chain combines TRBV28 with TRBJ1-1; no reliable D call. The CDR3 runs 14 residues. CDR1 and CDR2 (germline): MDHEN, SYDVKM. Between the trimmed V and J ends, which lost 0 bases and 3 bases, there was a span of 8 bases. CDR3 coding DNA: TGTGCCAGCAGTTTATGGGCCGGGGACACTGAAGCTTTCTTT. It is translated as CASSLWAGDTEAFF.

The chain carries TRBV2 and TRBJ2-7; maybe TRBD2 (5 bases). Germline V gene sequence: CDR1 SNHLY, CDR2 FYNNEI. V was shortened by 5 bases and J by 3 bases, with 11 bases between the two germline ends. CDR3 length: 13 amino acids. The CDR3 region is CASSRSGLYEQYF. The CDR3 DNA reads TGTGCCAGCAGTCGGTCAGGACTCTACGAGCAGTACTTC.